The entry below gives a single TCR beta chain sequence along with its context. Antigen unknown. The source of the sample is a study of cytomegalovirus exposure and HLA in healthy donors. Study-level findings and limits: Associated with cytomegalovirus, according to the listing, were 150 to 200 TCR beta chains. Reportedly, diagnosis of cytomegalovirus status by the classifier showed high specificity and sensitivity.

The data were produced by immunoSEQ multiplex PCR, yet TCRdb's version contains in-frame clones alone and is incomplete. Counted here are 95,000 to 150,000 clones, roughly 90% occurring once; the ten biggest clones make up 1.9%. The study drew the donors from its roughly 110-subject validation cohort, separate from the roughly 710-subject first cohort. Trimming stripped 3 bases from V and 2 bases from J, with 14 bases between. Looked up from germline, CDR1 is SGHDT and CDR2 is YYEEEE. The CDR3 is 16 residues long. The sample comprised PBMCs. The TCR originated in a woman in her late teens or twenties in good health and CMV-seronegative. V gene TRBV5-6 combines with J gene TRBJ2-2, with D perhaps matching TRBD1 (6 bases). The CDR3 coding sequence is TGTGCCAGCAGCTGGGCCCAGGGGCTTAACACCGGGGAGCTGTTTTTT. The encoded protein is CASSWAQGLNTGELFF. Filled out from reference TRBV5-6 and TRBJ2-2, the complete variable domain reads DAGVTQSPTHLIKTRGQQVTLRCSPKSGHDTVSWYQQALGQGPQFIFQYYEEEERQRGNFPDRFSGHQFPNYSSELNVNALLLGDSALYLCASSWAQGLNTGELFFGEGSRLTVL.